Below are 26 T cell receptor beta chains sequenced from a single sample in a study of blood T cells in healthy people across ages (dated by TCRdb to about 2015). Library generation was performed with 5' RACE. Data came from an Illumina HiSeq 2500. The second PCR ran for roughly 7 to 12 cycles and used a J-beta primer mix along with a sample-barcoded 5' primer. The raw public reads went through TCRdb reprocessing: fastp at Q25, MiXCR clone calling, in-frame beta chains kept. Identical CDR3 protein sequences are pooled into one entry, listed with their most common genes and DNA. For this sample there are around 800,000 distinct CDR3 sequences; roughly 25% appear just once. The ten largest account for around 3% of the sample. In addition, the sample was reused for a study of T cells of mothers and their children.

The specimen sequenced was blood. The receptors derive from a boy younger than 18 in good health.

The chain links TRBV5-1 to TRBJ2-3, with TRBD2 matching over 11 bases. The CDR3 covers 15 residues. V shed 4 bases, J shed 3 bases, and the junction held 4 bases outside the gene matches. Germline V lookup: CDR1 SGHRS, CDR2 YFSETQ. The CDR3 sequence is CASSVLAGVTDTQYF. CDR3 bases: TGCGCCAGCAGCGTACTAGCGGGGGTGACAGATACGCAGTATTTT.

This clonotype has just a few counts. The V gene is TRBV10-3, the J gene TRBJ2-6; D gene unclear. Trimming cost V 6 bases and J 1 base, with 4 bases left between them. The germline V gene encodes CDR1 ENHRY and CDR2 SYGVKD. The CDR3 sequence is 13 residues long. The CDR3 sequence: CAIRHSGANVLTF. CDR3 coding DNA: TGTGCCATCAGGCATTCTGGGGCCAACGTCCTGACTTTC.

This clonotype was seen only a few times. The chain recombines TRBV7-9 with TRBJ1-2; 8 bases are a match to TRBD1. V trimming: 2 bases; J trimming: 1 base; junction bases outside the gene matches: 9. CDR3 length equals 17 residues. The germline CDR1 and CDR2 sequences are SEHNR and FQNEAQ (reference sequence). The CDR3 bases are TGTGCCAGCAGCTTAAAGGGACAGGCGGATTTTAACTATGGCTACACCTTC. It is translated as CASSLKGQADFNYGYTF.

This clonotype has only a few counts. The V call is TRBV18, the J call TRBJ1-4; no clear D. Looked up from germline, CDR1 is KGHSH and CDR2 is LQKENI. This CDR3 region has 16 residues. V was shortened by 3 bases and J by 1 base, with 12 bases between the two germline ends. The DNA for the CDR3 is TGTGCCAGCTCACCTTCAGGAGGTGAAACTAATGAAAAACTGTTTTTT. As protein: CASSPSGGETNEKLFF.

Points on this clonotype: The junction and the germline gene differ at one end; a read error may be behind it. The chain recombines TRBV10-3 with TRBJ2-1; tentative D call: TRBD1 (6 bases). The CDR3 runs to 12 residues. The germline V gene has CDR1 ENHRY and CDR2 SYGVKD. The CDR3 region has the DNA TGTGCCATCAGTGGGGACACGAATGTGCAGTTCTTC. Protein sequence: CAISGDTNVQFF.

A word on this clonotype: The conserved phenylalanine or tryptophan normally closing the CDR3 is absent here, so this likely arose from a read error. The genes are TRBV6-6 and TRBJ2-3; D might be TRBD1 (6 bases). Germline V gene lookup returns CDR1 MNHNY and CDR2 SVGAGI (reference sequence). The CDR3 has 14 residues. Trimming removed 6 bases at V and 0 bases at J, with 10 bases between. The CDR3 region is CASRGQLSTDTQYL. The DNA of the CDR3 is TGTGCCAGCAGGGGACAACTGAGCACAGATACGCAGTATTTA.

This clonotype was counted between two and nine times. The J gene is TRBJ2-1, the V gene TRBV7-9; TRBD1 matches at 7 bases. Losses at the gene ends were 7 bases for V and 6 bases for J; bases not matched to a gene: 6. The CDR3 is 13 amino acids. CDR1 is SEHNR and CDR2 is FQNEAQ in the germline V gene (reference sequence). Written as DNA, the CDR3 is TGTGCCAGCATATTAGGGACAGTCAATGAGCAGTTCTTC. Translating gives CASILGTVNEQFF.

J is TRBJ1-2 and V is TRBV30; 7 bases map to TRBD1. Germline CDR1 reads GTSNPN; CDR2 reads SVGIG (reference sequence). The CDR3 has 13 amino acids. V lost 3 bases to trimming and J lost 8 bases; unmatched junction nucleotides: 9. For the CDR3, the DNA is TGTGCCTGGAGCGCGGACAGGTTTGGGGGCTACACCTTC. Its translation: CAWSADRFGGYTF. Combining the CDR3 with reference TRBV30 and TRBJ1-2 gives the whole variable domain SQTIHQWPATLVQPVGSPLSLECTVEGTSNPNLYWYRQAAGRGLQLLFYSVGIGQISSEVPQNLSASRPQDRQFILSSKKLLLSDSGFYLCAWSADRFGGYTFGSGTRLTVV.

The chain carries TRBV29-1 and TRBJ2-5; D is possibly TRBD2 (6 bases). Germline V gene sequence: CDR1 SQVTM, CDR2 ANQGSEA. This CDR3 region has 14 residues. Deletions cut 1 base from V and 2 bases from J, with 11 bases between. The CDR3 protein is CSVEADREQETQYF. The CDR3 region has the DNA TGCAGCGTTGAAGCAGACCGGGAGCAAGAGACCCAGTACTTC.

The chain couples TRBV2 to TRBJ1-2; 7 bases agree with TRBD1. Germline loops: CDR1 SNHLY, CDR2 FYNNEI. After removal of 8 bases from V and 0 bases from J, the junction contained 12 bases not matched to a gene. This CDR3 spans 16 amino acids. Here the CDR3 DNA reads TGTGCCAGCCGCCGACCTTACAGGGGAGCTAACTATGGCTACACCTTC. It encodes CASRRPYRGANYGYTF. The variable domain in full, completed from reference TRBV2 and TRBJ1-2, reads EPEVTQTPSHQVTQMGQEVILRCVPISNHLYFYWYRQILGQKVEFLVSFYNNEISEKSEIFDDQFSVERPDGSNFTLKIRSTKLEDSAMYFCASRRPYRGANYGYTFGSGTRLTVV.

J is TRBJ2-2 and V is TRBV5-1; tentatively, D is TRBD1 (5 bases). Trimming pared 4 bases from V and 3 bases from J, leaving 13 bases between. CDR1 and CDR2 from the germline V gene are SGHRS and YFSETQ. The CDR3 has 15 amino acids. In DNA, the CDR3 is TGCGCCAGCAGCCTAAGCGACAGATACACCGGGGAGCTGTTTTTT. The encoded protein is CASSLSDRYTGELFF.

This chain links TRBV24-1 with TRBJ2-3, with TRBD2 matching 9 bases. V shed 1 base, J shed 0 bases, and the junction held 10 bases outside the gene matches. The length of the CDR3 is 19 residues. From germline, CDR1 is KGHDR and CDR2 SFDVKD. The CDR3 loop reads CATSDLAGGPFSSTDTQYF. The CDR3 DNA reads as TGTGCCACCAGTGATTTAGCGGGAGGCCCCTTCTCTAGCACAGATACGCAGTATTTT.

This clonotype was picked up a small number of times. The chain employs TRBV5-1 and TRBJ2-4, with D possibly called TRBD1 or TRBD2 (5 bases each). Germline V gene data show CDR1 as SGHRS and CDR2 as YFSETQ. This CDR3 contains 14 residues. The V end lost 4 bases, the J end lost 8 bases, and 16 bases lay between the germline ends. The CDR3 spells CASSLGGVGDIQYF. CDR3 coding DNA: TGCGCCAGCAGCCTAGGAGGAGTGGGGGACATTCAGTACTTC. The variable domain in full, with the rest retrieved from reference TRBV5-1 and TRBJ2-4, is KAGVTQTPRYLIKTRGQQVTLSCSPISGHRSVSWYQQTPGQGLQFLFEYFSETQRNKGNFPGRFSGRQFSNSRSEMNVSTLELGDSALYLCASSLGGVGDIQYFGAGTRLSVL.

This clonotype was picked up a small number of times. This chain's CDR3 is CASSLGNSYYEQYF. CDR3 nucleotide sequence: TGTGCCAGCAGCTTAGGAAACAGTTACTACGAGCAGTACTTC. V and J are TRBV13 and TRBJ2-7, with no clear D. Between the trimmed V and J ends, which lost 0 bases and 3 bases, there was a span of 9 bases. Germline values: CDR1 PRHDT, CDR2 FYEKMQ (reference sequence). This CDR3 spans 14 amino acids.

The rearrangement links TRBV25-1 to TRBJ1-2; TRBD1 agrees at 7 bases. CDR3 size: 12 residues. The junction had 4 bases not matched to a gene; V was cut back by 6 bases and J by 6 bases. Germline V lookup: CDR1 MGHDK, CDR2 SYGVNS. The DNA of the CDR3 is TGTGCCAGCAGGACAGGGATTGATGGCTACACCTTC. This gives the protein CASRTGIDGYTF.

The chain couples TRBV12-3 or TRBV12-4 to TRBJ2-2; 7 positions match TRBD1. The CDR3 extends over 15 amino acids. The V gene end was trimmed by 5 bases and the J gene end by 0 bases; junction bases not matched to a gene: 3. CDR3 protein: CASSPGQPNTGELFF. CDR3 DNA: TGTGCCAGCAGTCCGGGACAGCCGAACACCGGGGAGCTGTTTTTT.

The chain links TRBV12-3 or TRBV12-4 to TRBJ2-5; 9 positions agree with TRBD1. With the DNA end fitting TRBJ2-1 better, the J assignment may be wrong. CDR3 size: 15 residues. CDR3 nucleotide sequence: TGTGCCAGCAGTCCGAGGGACAGGGATGGGAATGAGCAGTTCTTC. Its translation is CASSPRDRDGNEQFF.

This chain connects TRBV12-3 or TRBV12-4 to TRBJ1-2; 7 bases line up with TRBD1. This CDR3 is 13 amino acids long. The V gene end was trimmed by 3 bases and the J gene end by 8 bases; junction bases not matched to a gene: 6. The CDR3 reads CASSLTGYEGYTF. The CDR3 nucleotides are TGTGCCAGCAGTTTGACAGGGTATGAAGGCTACACCTTC.

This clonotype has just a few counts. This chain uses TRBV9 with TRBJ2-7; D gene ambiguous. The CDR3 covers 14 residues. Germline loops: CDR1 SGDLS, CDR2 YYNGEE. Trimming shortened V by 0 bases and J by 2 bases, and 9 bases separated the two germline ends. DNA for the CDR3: TGTGCCAGCAGCGTAGGCCAGGCGGCCTACGAGCAGTACTTC. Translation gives CASSVGQAAYEQYF.

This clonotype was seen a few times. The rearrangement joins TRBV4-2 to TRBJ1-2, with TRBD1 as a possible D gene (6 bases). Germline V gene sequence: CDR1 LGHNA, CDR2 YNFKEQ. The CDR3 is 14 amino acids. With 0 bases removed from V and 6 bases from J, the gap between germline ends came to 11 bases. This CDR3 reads CASSQDTGADGYTF. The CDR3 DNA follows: TGTGCCAGCAGCCAAGATACGGGGGCGGATGGCTACACCTTC.

CDR3: CSAGRTGQPYNEQFF. The DNA for the CDR3 is TGCAGTGCTGGGAGGACAGGGCAACCATACAATGAGCAGTTCTTC. The J gene is TRBJ2-1, the V gene TRBV20-1; 8 bases are shared with TRBD1. Germline-derived CDR1 and CDR2 are DFQATT and SNEGSKA (reference sequence). V was clipped by 5 bases and J by 4 bases; unmatched bases: 10. The CDR3 runs 15 residues.

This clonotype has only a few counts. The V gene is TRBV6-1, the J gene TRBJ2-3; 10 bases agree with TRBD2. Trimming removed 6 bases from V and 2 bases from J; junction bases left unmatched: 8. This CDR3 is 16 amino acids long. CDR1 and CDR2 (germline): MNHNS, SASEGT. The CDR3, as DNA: TGTGCCAGCAGCCCGATAGCGGGGGGTTTCACAGATACGCAGTATTTT. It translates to CASSPIAGGFTDTQYF.

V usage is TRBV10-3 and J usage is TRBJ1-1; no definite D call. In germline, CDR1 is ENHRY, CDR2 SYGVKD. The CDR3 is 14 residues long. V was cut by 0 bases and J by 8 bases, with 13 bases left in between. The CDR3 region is CAISESSDGSEAFF. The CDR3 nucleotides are TGTGCCATCAGTGAGTCTAGCGACGGGTCGGAAGCTTTCTTT.

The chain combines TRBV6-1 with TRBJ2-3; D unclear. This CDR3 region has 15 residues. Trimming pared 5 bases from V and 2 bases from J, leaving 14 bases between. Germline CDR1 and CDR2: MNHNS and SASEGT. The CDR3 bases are TGTGCCAGCAGTAGGACCGACATCTTCACAGATACGCAGTATTTT. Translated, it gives CASSRTDIFTDTQYF.

The CDR3 protein is CASSQPGQGAKNIQYF. CDR3 nucleotide sequence: TGTGCCAGCAGCCAGCCGGGACAGGGGGCCAAAAACATTCAGTACTTC. The V and J genes are TRBV11-1 and TRBJ2-4; the match to TRBD1 covers 10 bases. With 5 bases clipped from V and 1 base from J, the junction kept 5 bases outside the gene matches. CDR3 length: 16 residues. CDR1 and CDR2 from the germline V gene are SGHAT and FQDESV (reference sequence).

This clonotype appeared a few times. CDR3 DNA: TGCGCCAGCAGCCAAGAACAGCGGCATGCCGACGAGCAGTACTTC. Translated, it gives CASSQEQRHADEQYF. The V call is TRBV5-1, the J call TRBJ2-7; D possibly corresponds to TRBD2 (5 bases). This CDR3 spans 15 amino acids. Trimming removed 4 bases from V and 5 bases from J, with 19 bases in between. The germline CDR1 and CDR2 sequences are SGHRS and YFSETQ.